These 12 T cell receptor beta chains share one sample of origin, sequenced in a study of cytomegalovirus exposure and HLA in healthy donors. Primers for the PCR totalled 60 Vbeta and 13 Jbeta. TCRdb's table, derived via immunoSEQ multiplex PCR, lists solely in-frame clones and lacks some. This table holds some 130,000 clones, about 70% found once. The sequenced sample was PBMCs. The receptors stem from a woman between 55 and 75 years old in good health and CMV-seropositive.

The CDR3 sequence is CASQTGDTYEQYF. CDR3 nucleotide sequence: TGTGCCAGCCAGACAGGTGATACCTACGAGCAGTACTTC. The chain uses TRBV2 and TRBJ2-7, with a possible D match to TRBD1 (6 bases). Trimming left V 8 bases short and J 2 bases short, with 13 bases between. CDR1 and CDR2 (germline): SNHLY, FYNNEI. The CDR3 has 13 amino acids. Supplemented by reference TRBV2 and TRBJ2-7, the full variable domain reads EPEVTQTPSHQVTQMGQEVILRCVPISNHLYFYWYRQILGQKVEFLVSFYNNEISEKSEIFDDQFSVERPDGSNFTLKIRSTKLEDSAMYFCASQTGDTYEQYFGPGTRLTVT.

The rearrangement uses TRBV11-2 and TRBJ1-1; TRBD1 is a possible D gene (6 bases). Germline loops: CDR1 SGHAT, CDR2 FQNNGV. CDR3 length: 13 residues. V was clipped by 7 bases and J by 6 bases, with 15 bases between them. Written as DNA, the CDR3 is TGTGCCAGCACCCCCCACGCAGGGGCTGAAGCTTTCTTT. Residues: CASTPHAGAEAFF. Full variable domain (missing parts from reference TRBV11-2 and TRBJ1-1): EAGVAQSPRYKIIEKRQSVAFWCNPISGHATLYWYQQILGQGPKLLIQFQNNGVVDDSQLPKDRFSAERLKGVDSTLKIQPAKLEDSAVYLCASTPHAGAEAFFGQGTRLTVV.

The chain has TRBV27 and TRBJ1-5; 9 bases align to TRBD1. The CDR3 sequence is 14 residues long. With 5 bases clipped from V and 2 bases from J, the junction kept 1 base outside the gene matches. Germline V gene sequence: CDR1 MNHEY, CDR2 SMNVEV (reference sequence). CDR3 residues: CASSRTGGNQPQHF. The CDR3 coding sequence is TGTGCCAGCAGTAGGACAGGGGGCAATCAGCCCCAGCATTTT.

The chain combines TRBV15 with TRBJ2-1, with 7 bases aligning to TRBD2. V was pared by 8 bases and J by 3 bases, with 7 bases of the junction left unmatched. The CDR3 has 14 residues. The germline V gene encodes CDR1 LNHNV and CDR2 YYDKDF (reference sequence). The CDR3 region has the DNA TGTGCCACCCGAGGGAGCGGGAACTACAATGAGCAGTTCTTC. It specifies CATRGSGNYNEQFF.

The chain recombines TRBV2 with TRBJ1-5; D might be TRBD1 (5 bases). The germline V and J ends were trimmed by 3 bases and 10 bases, with 13 bases remaining between them. The CDR3 totals 13 residues. Germline assignment: CDR1 SNHLY and CDR2 FYNNEI. CDR3: CASSEMDISPQHF. The DNA of the CDR3 is TGTGCCAGCAGTGAGATGGACATATCCCCCCAGCATTTT. Using reference TRBV2 and TRBJ1-5 for the parts outside the CDR3, the full variable domain is EPEVTQTPSHQVTQMGQEVILRCVPISNHLYFYWYRQILGQKVEFLVSFYNNEISEKSEIFDDQFSVERPDGSNFTLKIRSTKLEDSAMYFCASSEMDISPQHFGDGTRLSIL.

V gene TRBV30 combines with J gene TRBJ1-5; no firm D call. The CDR3 is made up of 16 amino acids. Per the germline V gene, CDR1 is GTSNPN and CDR2 is SVGIG (reference sequence). The V and J ends lost 2 bases and 6 bases respectively, with 20 bases between them. Written as DNA, the CDR3 is TGTGCCTGGAGTCCCGCCCTTGGCGGTGTCGGTCAGCCCCAGCATTTT. As protein: CAWSPALGGVGQPQHF.

The V call is TRBV29-1, the J call TRBJ1-1; 7 bases map to TRBD1. Germline CDR1 SQVTM, CDR2 ANQGSEA. Trimming took 8 bases from V and 2 from J; bases not matched to a gene: 5. There are 12 residues in the CDR3. As DNA, the CDR3 is TGCAGCTCCCCAGGGGGTAACACTGAAGCTTTCTTT. This translates into CSSPGGNTEAFF.

The rearrangement joins TRBV28 to TRBJ1-1; 10 positions match TRBD1. Germline assignment: CDR1 MDHEN and CDR2 SYDVKM. CDR3 length: 14 amino acids. The V and J ends lost 10 bases and 3 bases, in that order; junction bases with no gene match: 8. The DNA of the CDR3 is TGTGCCACGGGGACAGGGGCCCTCTACACTGAAGCTTTCTTT. Translating gives CATGTGALYTEAFF.

The J gene is TRBJ2-7, the V gene TRBV7-7; 9 positions match TRBD2. V was pared by 5 bases and J by 6 bases, with 11 bases of the junction left unmatched. The CDR3 has 15 residues. The V gene's germline CDR1 is SSHAT and CDR2 FNYEAQ (reference sequence). CDR3 amino acids: CASSPVVAGVGEQYF. The CDR3, as DNA: TGTGCCAGCAGCCCAGTGGTAGCGGGAGTCGGCGAGCAGTACTTC.

Here the CDR3 reads CASSEYNIQYF. For the CDR3, the DNA is TGTGCCAGCAGTGAATATAACATTCAGTACTTC. This chain joins TRBV6-1 and TRBJ2-4, with D unclear. Per the germline V gene, CDR1 is MNHNS and CDR2 is SASEGT. The CDR3 extends over 11 amino acids. The V and J ends lost 2 bases and 7 bases respectively, with 3 bases between them.

The chain's CDR3 is CASSPGLADNEQFF. The CDR3 nucleotides are TGTGCCAGCAGTCCGGGACTAGCGGACAATGAGCAGTTCTTC. The rearrangement joins TRBV6-4 to TRBJ2-1; the match to TRBD2 covers 11 bases. The junction had 2 bases not matched to a gene; V was cut back by 5 bases and J by 5 bases. This CDR3 has 14 amino acids. Per the germline V gene, CDR1 is MRHNA and CDR2 is SNTAGT.

The chain couples TRBV29-1 to TRBJ2-4; the match to TRBD1 covers 8 bases. The V and J ends lost 7 bases and 7 bases, in that order; junction bases with no gene match: 3. CDR3 length: 11 residues. Germline CDR1 reads SQVTM; CDR2 reads ANQGSEA. As DNA, the CDR3 is TGCAGCGGGGGGACAGGTAACATTCAGTACTTC. This sequence encodes CSGGTGNIQYF.